These 21 T cell receptor beta chains were all obtained from the same sample, sequenced in a study of cytomegalovirus exposure and HLA in healthy donors. Vbeta (60) and Jbeta (13) primers were used in the PCR. Profiling relied on immunoSEQ multiplex PCR, and the TCRdb table lists in-frame clones only, not all of them. The sample holds fewer than 250,000 clones; 80% to 85% are singletons and the top ten take 0.95% to 1.4%. Input material: PBMCs. The source is a woman aged 40 to 49 in good health and CMV-seronegative.

The chain carries TRBV11-3 and TRBJ2-2, with D perhaps matching TRBD1 (6 bases). V gave up 10 bases and J gave up 4 bases, with 19 bases separating them. The CDR3 is 15 residues long. Germline V CDR1 and CDR2: SGHNT, YENEEA. CDR3: CATQVAGVATGELFF. CDR3 nucleotide sequence: TGTGCCACCCAAGTGGCAGGGGTTGCCACCGGGGAGCTGTTTTTT.

CDR3 region: CASSLVAGVATGELFF. The CDR3 nucleotides are TGTGCCAGCAGCTTAGTAGCGGGAGTAGCCACCGGGGAGCTGTTTTTT. The rearrangement joins TRBV7-2 to TRBJ2-2; 9 bases line up with TRBD2. The germline gives CDR1 SGHTA, CDR2 FQGNSA. CDR3 length: 16 residues. V shed 1 base and J 4 bases; nucleotides not matched to a gene: 4.

The chain has TRBV29-1 and TRBJ1-3; TRBD1 agrees at 7 bases. The junction had 3 bases not matched to a gene; V was cut back by 6 bases and J by 1 base. The CDR3 is 13 amino acids. Germline loops: CDR1 SQVTM, CDR2 ANQGSEA. This CDR3 reads CSVKTGSGNTIYF. DNA of the CDR3: TGCAGCGTGAAGACAGGGTCTGGAAACACCATATATTTT.

The chain joins TRBV5-1 to TRBJ1-4; D is possibly TRBD1 (5 bases). CDR1 and CDR2 (germline): SGHRS, YFSETQ. The V and J ends lost 0 bases and 6 bases respectively, with 18 bases between them. The CDR3 consists of 17 residues. The CDR3 DNA sequence: TGCGCCAGCAGCTTGGAACCGGGGCGCGGGGGATATGAAAAACTGTTTTTT. Translated, it gives CASSLEPGRGGYEKLFF. The variable domain in full, with the rest retrieved from reference TRBV5-1 and TRBJ1-4, is KAGVTQTPRYLIKTRGQQVTLSCSPISGHRSVSWYQQTPGQGLQFLFEYFSETQRNKGNFPGRFSGRQFSNSRSEMNVSTLELGDSALYLCASSLEPGRGGYEKLFFGSGTQLSVL.

The rearrangement links TRBV7-2 to TRBJ2-7, with 7 bases aligning to TRBD2. Trimming cost V 5 bases and J 2 bases; bases outside gene matches: 9. Germline V gene data show CDR1 as SGHTA and CDR2 as FQGNSA. The CDR3 sequence is 15 residues long. The CDR3 DNA is TGTGCCAGCAGCCCTCGGGTAGCGGGCGCCTACGAGCAGTACTTC. Translated: CASSPRVAGAYEQYF.

This clone came up a few times. The rearrangement uses TRBV19 and TRBJ1-5; 7 bases agree with TRBD1. The CDR3 runs to 16 residues. Germline CDR1 reads LNHDA; CDR2 reads SQIVND (reference sequence). V was pared by 7 bases and J by 3 bases, with 12 bases of the junction left unmatched. The CDR3 loop is CASNMDRPGYNQPQHF. CDR3 coding DNA: TGTGCCAGTAACATGGACAGGCCTGGATACAATCAGCCCCAGCATTTT.

This rearrangement joins TRBV7-3 to TRBJ2-5; 10 bases are a match to TRBD2. This CDR3 region has 16 residues. J gave up 5 bases and V 5 bases, and 11 bases lay outside the gene matches. CDR1 is SGHTA and CDR2 is FQGTGA in the germline V gene. Here the CDR3 DNA reads TGTGCCAGCAGCCCCTTCCCAAGCGGGAGGGGCGAGACCCAGTACTTC. The encoded protein is CASSPFPSGRGETQYF.

J is TRBJ2-3 and V is TRBV19, with D possibly matching TRBD2 (5 bases). The CDR3 contains 13 residues. Germline V gene data show CDR1 as LNHDA and CDR2 as SQIVND (reference sequence). Trimming shortened V by 5 bases and J by 4 bases, and 10 bases separated the two germline ends. CDR3 residues: CASSVSSSDTQYF. The CDR3 DNA reads TGTGCCAGTAGTGTCTCTAGCTCAGATACGCAGTATTTT.

This chain uses TRBV19 with TRBJ1-5; D is perhaps TRBD1 (6 bases). The CDR3 is 14 amino acids. V lost 5 bases, J lost 6 bases, and 14 bases lay in between. Germline V CDR1 and CDR2: LNHDA, SQIVND (reference sequence). The CDR3 region has the DNA TGTGCCAGTAGTTACAGGGAGCTCAGTCAGCCCCAGCATTTT. It specifies CASSYRELSQPQHF.

This chain connects TRBV12-5 to TRBJ2-3; 12 positions match TRBD2. There are 16 residues in the CDR3. Germline V gene data show CDR1 as LGHNT and CDR2 as FRNRAP. The V and J ends lost 1 base and 5 bases, in that order; junction bases with no gene match: 4. The CDR3 is CASGLGLAGAGDTQYF. The CDR3 DNA is TGTGCTAGTGGTTTGGGACTAGCGGGAGCGGGAGATACGCAGTATTTT.

The J gene is TRBJ2-2, the V gene TRBV19, with 9 bases that match TRBD1. The CDR3 length is 15 residues. V shed 4 bases and J 8 bases; nucleotides not matched to a gene: 8. Germline-derived CDR1 and CDR2 are LNHDA and SQIVND (reference sequence). Here the CDR3 DNA reads TGTGCCAGTAGTACAGCGGGACAGGGTCGGGGGGAGCTGTTTTTT. Its translation is CASSTAGQGRGELFF.

The CDR3 nucleotides read TGTGCCAGCAGTTTCCAGGGTGGCGCTAATGAAAAACTGTTTTTT. This sequence encodes CASSFQGGANEKLFF. The V call is TRBV27, the J call TRBJ1-4; tentative D call: TRBD1 (5 bases). The CDR3 totals 15 residues. The germline V gene encodes CDR1 MNHEY and CDR2 SMNVEV (reference sequence). Trimming pared 3 bases from V and 3 bases from J, leaving 11 bases between.

The V call is TRBV21-1, the J call TRBJ2-7; the table calls TRBD1, which could not be checked here. TRBV21-1 is classified as a pseudogene. The length of the CDR3 is 14 residues. CDR3: CASSKDRGSYEQYV. The CDR3 region has the DNA TGTGCCAGCAGCAAGGACAGGGGCTCCTACGAGCAGTACGTC.

The gene calls are TRBV7-3 and TRBJ2-1; the match to TRBD2 covers 7 bases. Germline V gene lookup returns CDR1 SGHTA and CDR2 FQGTGA. There are 16 residues in the CDR3. The trim removed 1 base at V and 2 bases at J, leaving 5 bases unmatched. The CDR3 coding sequence is TGTGCCAGCAGCTTAATTGCTAGCGGAACCTACAATGAGCAGTTCTTC. The encoded protein is CASSLIASGTYNEQFF. The whole variable domain, filled in from reference TRBV7-3 and TRBJ2-1, reads GAGVSQTPSNKVTEKGKYVELRCDPISGHTALYWYRQSLGQGPEFLIYFQGTGAADDSGLPNDRFFAVRPEGSVSTLKIQRTERGDSAVYLCASSLIASGTYNEQFFGPGTRLTVL.

The DNA for the CDR3 is TGTGCCAGCAGTGGACAGGCTTCAGATACGCAGTATTTT. Translating gives CASSGQASDTQYF. J is TRBJ2-3 and V is TRBV6-4; weak D call: TRBD1 (6 bases). The V gene lost 4 bases and the J gene lost 4 bases, with 9 bases spanning the gap. Germline loops: CDR1 MRHNA, CDR2 SNTAGT. The CDR3 covers 13 residues.

The chain employs TRBV30 and TRBJ1-3, with TRBD1 matching over 7 bases. Germline trimming cut 2 bases from V and 0 bases from J; bases unmatched to any gene: 7. Germline loops: CDR1 GTSNPN, CDR2 SVGIG (reference sequence). This CDR3 comprises 16 residues. Here the CDR3 reads CAWSRTGLASGNTIYF. In nucleotides, the CDR3 is TGTGCCTGGAGTAGGACAGGTTTAGCCTCTGGAAACACCATATATTTT. Full variable domain (missing parts from reference TRBV30 and TRBJ1-3): SQTIHQWPATLVQPVGSPLSLECTVEGTSNPNLYWYRQAAGRGLQLLFYSVGIGQISSEVPQNLSASRPQDRQFILSSKKLLLSDSGFYLCAWSRTGLASGNTIYFGEGSWLTVV.

The gene calls are TRBV5-1 and TRBJ2-1; D may be TRBD2 (7 bases). The V end lost 4 bases, the J end lost 4 bases, and 12 bases lay between the germline ends. From germline, CDR1 is SGHRS and CDR2 YFSETQ. This CDR3 spans 14 amino acids. CDR3 amino acids: CASSGGGGYNEQFF. Here the CDR3 DNA reads TGCGCCAGCAGCGGAGGGGGGGGTTACAATGAGCAGTTCTTC.

The J gene is TRBJ2-1, the V gene TRBV7-7, with 12 bases identical to TRBD2. Germline V lookup: CDR1 SSHAT, CDR2 FNYEAQ (reference sequence). CDR3 length: 15 amino acids. V gave up 5 bases and J gave up 4 bases; unmatched junction bases: 3. The CDR3 DNA follows: TGTGCCAGCAGCCCACTAGCGGGGGGATACAATGAGCAGTTCTTC. The encoded protein is CASSPLAGGYNEQFF.

The sample holds a few counts of this clone. V usage is TRBV7-9 and J usage is TRBJ2-1; 8 bases line up with TRBD2. From germline, CDR1 is SEHNR and CDR2 FQNEAQ (reference sequence). The CDR3 has 15 amino acids. Trimming cost V 2 bases and J 2 bases; bases outside gene matches: 2. Written as DNA, the CDR3 is TGTGCCAGCAGCTTAACTAGCGGAGCCTACAATGAGCAGTTCTTC. It specifies CASSLTSGAYNEQFF.

The genes are TRBV6-5 and TRBJ2-2; tentatively, D is TRBD1 (5 bases). The CDR3 covers 14 residues. Trimming pared 7 bases from V and 3 bases from J, leaving 12 bases between. CDR1 MNHEY and CDR2 SVGAGI come from the germline V gene. For the CDR3, the DNA is TGTGCCAGCATCCTGGTCAGGGACACCGGGGAGCTGTTTTTT. It specifies CASILVRDTGELFF.

The V call is TRBV19, the J call TRBJ1-1; 7 nucleotides line up with TRBD1. The CDR3 is 15 amino acids. V lost 1 base and J lost 1; bases outside the gene matches: 3. Germline V gene sequence: CDR1 LNHDA, CDR2 SQIVND (reference sequence). The CDR3: CASSIVGTANTEAFF. DNA of the CDR3: TGTGCCAGTAGTATAGTAGGGACAGCGAACACTGAAGCTTTCTTT.